This T cell receptor (beta chain) was observed in a study of T cell responses to AZD1222 COVID-19 vaccine. Regarding the study as a whole: Unmutated variant regions are reportedly the target of nearly half of TCRs that are spike-specific.

CDR1 is SGHAT, CDR2 FQNNGV, per germline. The CDR3 runs 18 residues. V gave up 0 bases and J gave up 3 bases; unmatched junction bases: 13. Sequenced by immunoSEQ multiplex PCR; TCRdb stores in-frame clones only, minus some. The sample consists of 55,000 to 65,000 clones, roughly 89% of them appearing once. Second-dose groups at about 4 or about 12 weeks were pooled. Points on this clone: Its antigen is as yet unknown.

This clonotype was sampled from an adult who received the AZD1222 COVID-19 vaccine. The chain combines TRBV11-2 with TRBJ2-7, with 8 nucleotides matching TRBD2. Sequencing used peripheral blood, obtained 28 days after the second AZD1222 dose. CDR3 nucleotide sequence: TGTGCCAGCAGCTTAGATCTCCGGGGTAGCGGGACCTACTACGAGCAGTACTTC. Translating gives CASSLDLRGSGTYYEQYF.